This T cell receptor beta chain was recovered during a study of control samples from healthy donors and cancer patients. Method: immunoSEQ multiplex PCR; TCRdb's copy keeps in-frame clones and lacks some. This sample has 100,000 to 150,000 clones; around nine tenths occur once, and the top ten carry about 5.5%. The CDR3 runs to 15 residues. Trimming cost V 4 bases and J 0 bases; bases outside gene matches: 0. Per the germline V gene, CDR1 is LGHDT and CDR2 is YNNKEL (reference sequence). This chain uses TRBV3-1 (or the pseudogene TRBV3-2) with TRBJ2-1, with 10 positions matching TRBD2. Sequencing was carried out using blood. The sequence came from a man aged 18-30 years in good health. The CDR3 region is CASSRLAGSYNEQFF. CDR3 sequence (DNA): TGTGCCAGCAGCCGACTAGCGGGCTCCTACAATGAGCAGTTCTTC.